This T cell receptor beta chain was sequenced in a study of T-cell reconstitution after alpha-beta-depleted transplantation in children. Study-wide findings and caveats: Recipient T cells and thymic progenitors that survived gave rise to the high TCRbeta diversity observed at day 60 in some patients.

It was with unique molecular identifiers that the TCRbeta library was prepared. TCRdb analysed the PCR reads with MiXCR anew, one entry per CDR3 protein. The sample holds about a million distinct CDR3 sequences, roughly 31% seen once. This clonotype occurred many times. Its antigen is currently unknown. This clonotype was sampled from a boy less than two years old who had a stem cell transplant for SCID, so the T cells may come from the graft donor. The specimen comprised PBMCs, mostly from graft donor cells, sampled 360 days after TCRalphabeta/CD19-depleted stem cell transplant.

CDR3 bases: TGTGCCAGCAGTTTCCCCCGTTCACCCCTCCACTTT. As protein: CASSFPRSPLHF. The genes are TRBV28 and TRBJ1-6; no clear D gene. V shed 3 bases and J shed 9 bases, with 6 bases lying between them. Germline CDR1 reads MDHEN; CDR2 reads SYDVKM. The CDR3 length is 12 residues.